This TCR beta chain was sequenced for a study of blood T cells in healthy people across ages. Study-wide results and limits: Diversity figures based on one million T cells were deemed too low.

Every participating donor contributed 8.5 to 10 milliliters of peripheral blood through a draw. Per sample, a minimum of 6 million PBMCs were isolated. Notes on this clonotype: Its antigen is currently unknown.

Combining a sample-barcoded 5' primer with a J-beta primer mix, a second PCR ran for 7 to 11 cycles. In TCRdb, the 5' RACE reads were re-called with MiXCR into one record per CDR3 protein. The data show about 1.4 million distinct CDR3 sequences, approximately 59% seen once. This clonotype was sampled from a young man in good health. Sequencing was done on a sample of blood.

CDR3 region: CSLPYQLAGGQSSYNEQFF. CDR3 DNA: TGCAGTCTCCCCTACCAGTTAGCGGGGGGCCAGAGCTCCTACAATGAGCAGTTCTTC. The V gene is TRBV20-1, the J gene TRBJ2-1; 10 nucleotides align to TRBD2. With 8 bases clipped from V and 0 bases from J, the junction kept 19 bases outside the gene matches. CDR3 size: 19 residues. Germline lookup yields CDR1 DFQATT and CDR2 SNEGSKA (reference sequence).